A selection of T cell receptor beta chains follows, all from one sample in a study of T cell responses to AZD1222 COVID-19 vaccine. This table comes from immunoSEQ multiplex PCR, and its TCRdb copy is limited to in-frame clones, with some not included. The profile shows about 130,000 clones, around 90% of them singletons. This material consisted of peripheral blood, taken on day 0 of AZD1222 vaccination. The receptors shown here come from an adult in good health. Each CDR3 is given with its conserved first and last residue. The D gene is left open where the match is weak. Clone size is given for some rows only: seen once, a few or many times, or a class if the clone is expanded.

TRBJ2-7	TRBD2	TRBV20-1	-	CSASDSGATFHEQYF	TGCAGTGCTAGTGATAGCGGGGCGACATTTCACGAGCAGTACTTC
TRBJ2-1	-	TRBV27	-	CASSLAGATYNEQFF	TGTGCCAGCAGTTTGGCGGGGGCTACCTACAATGAGCAGTTCTTC
TRBJ2-1	TRBD2	TRBV29-1	few	CSVEDWLAGGHNEQFF	TGCAGCGTTGAAGATTGGCTAGCGGGGGGGCACAATGAGCAGTTCTTC
TRBJ1-2	-	TRBV27	-	CASSHYGYTF	TGTGCCAGCAGCCATTATGGCTACACCTTC
TRBJ2-1	-	TRBV5-1	-	CASGSRGESYNEQFF	TGCGCCAGCGGCTCTAGGGGGGAATCCTACAATGAGCAGTTCTTC
TRBJ1-6	-	TRBV18	-	CASSPGTVNSPLHF	TGTGCCAGCTCACCGGGGACGGTTAATTCACCCCTCCACTTT
TRBJ2-7	-	TRBV6-4	-	CASSGCRGHRIYEQYF	TGTGCCAGCAGTGGATGCCGCGGACACCGTATCTACGAGCAGTACTTC
TRBJ2-3	TRBD2	TRBV7-9	few	CASSSGTSGRLDTQYF	TGTGCCAGCAGCTCTGGGACTAGCGGGAGATTGGATACGCAGTATTTT
TRBJ1-1	-	TRBV20-1	-	CSASDYSEAFF	TGCAGTGCTAGCGACTACAGCGAAGCTTTCTTT
TRBJ1-2	-	TRBV27	-	CASSPRVGYVHYGYTF	TGTGCCAGCAGTCCCCGGGTGGGGTATGTGCACTATGGCTACACCTTC
TRBJ2-7	-	TRBV3-1/TRBV3-2	-	CASSQERAEQYF	TGTGCCAGCAGCCAAGAAAGGGCTGAGCAGTACTTC
TRBJ1-3	-	TRBV11-3	-	CASSQIPSGGGSSGNTIYF	TGTGCCAGCAGCCAAATTCCATCAGGTGGGGGCAGCTCTGGAAACACCATATATTTT
TRBJ2-5	TRBD2	TRBV27	once	CASSRLPPGTSKRETQYF	TGTGCCAGCAGTCGACTCCCCCCCGGGACTAGCAAGCGGGAGACCCAGTACTTC
TRBJ1-4	-	TRBV10-3	-	CAISPQGSNEKLFF	TGTGCCATCAGTCCCCAGGGTTCTAATGAAAAACTGTTTTTT
TRBJ1-1	TRBD1	TRBV4-3	few	CASGDSQNTEAFF	TGCGCCAGCGGGGACAGCCAGAACACTGAAGCTTTCTTT
TRBJ1-1	-	TRBV27	once	CASSPQGINTEAFF	TGTGCCAGCAGTCCCCAGGGAATTAACACTGAAGCTTTCTTT
TRBJ2-7	TRBD2	TRBV18	-	CASSQAGDTYEQYF	TGTGCCAGCTCACAAGCGGGAGACACCTACGAGCAGTACTTC
TRBJ1-2	-	TRBV20-1	-	CSATRGYGYTF	TGCAGTGCTACCAGGGGATATGGCTACACCTTC
TRBJ2-5	-	TRBV12-3/TRBV12-4	-	CASRAGGETQYF	TGTGCCAGCAGAGCAGGAGGAGAGACCCAGTACTTC